This TCR beta chain was sequenced during a study of T cells after yellow fever vaccination. The TCR cDNA carried a universal primer site and UMIs from 5'RACE template switching. TCRdb recomputed calls from the 5' RACE reads with MiXCR, one row per CDR3 protein. The sample comprises tens of thousands of distinct CDR3 sequences, around 7% of which are singletons, and more than 25% rests with the top ten. This clonotype showed up just a few times. With V trimmed by 2 bases and J by 6 bases, 13 bases remained unmatched. This CDR3 has 17 amino acids. From germline, CDR1 is MGHRA and CDR2 YSYEKL. The receptor's source is a man younger than 35 who received the YFV17D yellow fever vaccine. This chain uses TRBV4-1 with TRBJ1-2; 9 bases are shared with TRBD1. Specimen: CD8+ T cells sorted from PBMCs, collected approximately 11 days after the first yellow fever vaccination. This CDR3 reads CASSQSRGQGVKDGYTF. In DNA, the CDR3 is TGCGCCAGCAGCCAATCCCGGGGACAGGGCGTTAAGGATGGCTACACCTTC.